The T cell receptor beta chain described here comes from a study of cytomegalovirus exposure and HLA in healthy donors. Germline V CDR1 and CDR2: SEHNR, FQNEAQ (reference sequence). Between the trimmed V and J ends, which lost 1 base and 2 bases, there was a span of 17 bases. The CDR3 totals 17 residues. Amplification used 60 Vbeta primers and 13 Jbeta primers. Profiled with immunoSEQ multiplex PCR; TCRdb holds only in-frame clones, not every one. Here the sample spans 120,000 or so clones, 55% to 75% being singletons. Sequenced sample: PBMCs. The rearrangement links TRBV7-9 to TRBJ1-2; D unclear. This TCR was sampled from a man aged 25 to 40 in good health and CMV-seronegative. The CDR3 sequence is CASSLDSIGSENYGYTF. The CDR3 DNA is TGTGCCAGCAGCTTAGATAGTATCGGGTCGGAAAACTATGGCTACACCTTC.